This note documents a single TCR beta chain sequence. The data were obtained in a study of blood T cell repertoires in COVID-19. Clones were read by immunoSEQ multiplex PCR, and TCRdb kept only the in-frame ones, dropping some. The sample records 150,000 to 250,000 clones, more than 75% being singletons. This sequence was found in a woman aged 40 to 50 with COVID-19, enrolled during active disease. Sequencing was done on a sample of peripheral blood.

CDR3 DNA: TGCAGTGCTAGTAACCTAGCGGGGAGTACGCAGTATTTT. Its translation is CSASNLAGSTQYF. V and J are TRBV20-1 and TRBJ2-3; 9 positions agree with TRBD2. V dropped 3 bases and J dropped 8; count of bases not matched to a gene: 6. The CDR3 sequence is 13 residues long. Germline V gene lookup returns CDR1 DFQATT and CDR2 SNEGSKA (reference sequence).